Following are 12 T cell receptor beta chains from one sample sequenced in a study of T cells after yellow fever vaccination. TCRdb passed the 5' RACE reads through MiXCR, listing each CDR3 protein once. In the table there are about 360,000 distinct CDR3 sequences, under 7.5% of which are singletons. Sample: PBMCs, taken 5 days after the yellow fever booster vaccination. All receptors come from a man aged 25 to 40 who received the YFV17D yellow fever vaccine.

The chain combines TRBV6-1 with TRBJ2-3; D uncertain. Between the trimmed V and J ends, which lost 7 bases and 3 bases, there was a span of 14 bases. The CDR3 is 14 residues long. Germline V lookup: CDR1 MNHNS, CDR2 SASEGT. This CDR3 reads CASTWTAATDTQYF. In nucleotides, the CDR3 is TGTGCCAGCACGTGGACGGCGGCGACAGATACGCAGTATTTT.

This clonotype showed up many times. This sequence joins TRBV20-1 and TRBJ1-2, with TRBD1 as a possible D gene (5 bases). Between the trimmed V and J ends, which lost 0 bases and 8 bases, there was a span of 10 bases. There are 12 residues in the CDR3. Germline assignment: CDR1 DFQATT and CDR2 SNEGSKA (reference sequence). In DNA form, the CDR3 reads TGCAGTGCTAGAGAAGGGCAGGGAGGCTACACCTTC. It codes for CSAREGQGGYTF.

This clonotype occurred many times. The gene calls are TRBV5-1 and TRBJ2-1; D is unresolved. This CDR3 has 11 residues. Deletions cut 7 bases from V and 5 bases from J, with 7 bases between. From germline, CDR1 is SGHRS and CDR2 YFSETQ. The CDR3 is CASGNDNEQFF. The CDR3 region has the DNA TGCGCCAGCGGAAATGACAATGAGCAGTTCTTC.

This clonotype was seen only a few times. This chain links TRBV7-2 with TRBJ1-2; D gene unclear. Deletions cut 1 base from V and 8 bases from J, with 14 bases between. The CDR3 extends over 14 amino acids. CDR1 is SGHTA, CDR2 FQGNSA, per germline. CDR3 protein: CASSLGGGSRGYTF. DNA of the CDR3: TGTGCCAGCAGCTTAGGCGGCGGGTCCAGGGGCTACACCTTC.

This clonotype was observed a handful of times. The CDR3 loop is CASSGGGRSGQYF. CDR3 in DNA: TGTGCCAGCAGCGGCGGGGGACGGTCGGGGCAGTACTTC. The genes are TRBV7-2 and TRBJ2-7, with 7 nucleotides matching TRBD2. Trimming at V came to 5 bases and at J to 9 bases, leaving 10 bases not matched to a gene. Germline V gene lookup returns CDR1 SGHTA and CDR2 FQGNSA. The CDR3 loop spans 13 amino acids.

This clonotype was detected many times. The V gene is TRBV7-2, the J gene TRBJ2-3; D is unclear. The CDR3 has 12 amino acids. Between the trimmed V and J ends, which lost 1 base and 7 bases, there was a span of 6 bases. Germline-derived CDR1 and CDR2 are SGHTA and FQGNSA. The CDR3 coding sequence is TGTGCCAGCAGCTTAGGACTCTATACGCAGTATTTT. Amino acid sequence: CASSLGLYTQYF.

In its sample, this clonotype was seen a few times. The chain employs TRBV5-1 and TRBJ2-1; D may be TRBD2 (6 bases). Trimming took 0 bases from V and 4 from J, leaving 11 bases between them. The CDR3 has 15 residues. Germline V gives CDR1 SGHRS, CDR2 YFSETQ. The CDR3 reads CASSLATGEYNEQFF. The CDR3 coding sequence is TGCGCCAGCAGCTTGGCCACGGGGGAGTACAATGAGCAGTTCTTC. Using reference TRBV5-1 and TRBJ2-1 for the parts outside the CDR3, the full variable domain is KAGVTQTPRYLIKTRGQQVTLSCSPISGHRSVSWYQQTPGQGLQFLFEYFSETQRNKGNFPGRFSGRQFSNSRSEMNVSTLELGDSALYLCASSLATGEYNEQFFGPGTRLTVL.

This clonotype was seen many times. The chain employs TRBV7-8 and TRBJ2-1, with 9 bases that match TRBD2. Looked up from germline, CDR1 is SGHVS and CDR2 is FQNEAQ. V lost 3 bases to trimming and J lost 2 bases; unmatched junction nucleotides: 5. CDR3 length: 16 amino acids. CDR3 in DNA: TGTGCCAGCAGCTTCTCCGCTAGCGGGACCTACAATGAGCAGTTCTTC. Protein: CASSFSASGTYNEQFF.

This clonotype was counted many times. This chain joins TRBV7-2 and TRBJ2-7, with D perhaps matching TRBD1 (5 bases). Trimming stripped 2 bases from V and 3 bases from J, with 8 bases between. The CDR3 has 13 residues. CDR1 and CDR2 from the germline V gene are SGHTA and FQGNSA. CDR3 sequence (DNA): TGTGCCAGCAGCTTACAGGGCGGCTACGAGCAGTACTTC. This translates into CASSLQGGYEQYF.

V usage is TRBV7-2 and J usage is TRBJ1-1; maybe TRBD1 (6 bases). CDR3 length: 13 residues. CDR1 is SGHTA, CDR2 FQGNSA, per germline. Trimming removed 4 bases at V and 11 bases at J, with 17 bases between. The CDR3 sequence is CASSSRGNVDAFF. CDR3 bases: TGTGCCAGCAGCTCTAGGGGGAATGTCGATGCTTTCTTT.

V gene TRBV5-1 combines with J gene TRBJ2-5; D may correspond to TRBD1 or TRBD2 (5 bases each). The germline gives CDR1 SGHRS, CDR2 YFSETQ. Trimming cost V 1 base and J 1 base, with 8 bases left between them. The CDR3 is 14 amino acids. In DNA, the CDR3 is TGCGCCAGCAGCTTGACCGGGGCCCAAGAGACCCAGTACTTC. This translates into CASSLTGAQETQYF.

This clonotype was observed many times. The genes are TRBV29-1 and TRBJ2-5; 7 bases match TRBD2. Losses at the gene ends were 1 base for V and 3 bases for J; bases not matched to a gene: 8. The CDR3 length is 15 residues. Germline-derived CDR1 and CDR2 are SQVTM and ANQGSEA. The CDR3 nucleotides read TGCAGCGTTGAAGGGGGAGGGAGATCCGAAGAGACCCAGTACTTC. This encodes CSVEGGGRSEETQYF.